These 20 T cell receptor beta chains came from one sample sequenced in a study of blood T cell repertoires in COVID-19. Repertoires were generated with immunoSEQ multiplex PCR, while TCRdb's copy carries only in-frame clones and drops some. Of roughly 520,000 clones in the sample, approximately 90% are singletons; the top ten hold approximately 1.8%. Sequenced input: PBMCs or T cells enriched from blood (not recorded which). The receptors derive from a woman between 40 and 55 years old who had recovered from COVID-19.

V usage is TRBV27 and J usage is TRBJ1-1; no reliable D call. Germline V gives CDR1 MNHEY, CDR2 SMNVEV (reference sequence). V was pared by 4 bases and J by 3 bases, with 6 bases between. The length of the CDR3 is 12 residues. In nucleotides, the CDR3 is TGTGCCAGCAGTTACGGAGACACTGAAGCTTTCTTT. Translation gives CASSYGDTEAFF.

The V and J genes are TRBV6-6 and TRBJ1-3, with a tentative D call TRBD1 (5 bases). V was pared by 5 bases and J by 1 base, with 18 bases between. CDR3 size: 17 residues. CDR1 and CDR2 from the germline V gene are MNHNY and SVGAGI (reference sequence). This CDR3 is CASSLTTLGTSGNTIYF. CDR3 sequence (DNA): TGTGCCAGCAGTCTCACGACCCTAGGGACTTCTGGAAACACCATATATTTT.

This clone was seen only a few times. V and J are TRBV6-4 and TRBJ2-7, with a tentative D call TRBD2 (5 bases). Trimming stripped 4 bases from V and 5 bases from J, with 18 bases between. Germline values: CDR1 MRHNA, CDR2 SNTAGT. The CDR3 is made up of 15 amino acids. The CDR3 nucleotides read TGTGCCAGCAGTGGTGTCAAAACTAGTTCACACGAGCAGTACTTC. It encodes CASSGVKTSSHEQYF.

The CDR3 reads CASSIHFATNEKLFF. CDR3 nucleotide sequence: TGTGCCAGCAGCATTCACTTCGCAACTAATGAAAAACTGTTTTTT. The chain has TRBV5-5 and TRBJ1-4; D remains unclear. V dropped 4 bases and J dropped 0 bases, with 10 bases sitting between them. Germline V gives CDR1 SGHKS, CDR2 YYEKEE (reference sequence). The CDR3 is 15 residues long.

The chain is built from TRBV7-9 and TRBJ1-2, with 7 bases lining up with TRBD1. The CDR3 is 15 residues long. Trimming took 5 bases from V and 3 from J; bases not matched to a gene: 9. Germline V gene lookup returns CDR1 SEHNR and CDR2 FQNEAQ (reference sequence). The CDR3 loop is CASSPSGQGDYGYTF. The DNA of the CDR3 is TGTGCCAGCAGCCCAAGCGGGCAGGGGGACTATGGCTACACCTTC.

The rearrangement links TRBV6-2 or TRBV6-3 to TRBJ2-7; perhaps TRBD2 as D (5 bases). Trimming cost V 4 bases and J 0 bases, with 7 bases left between them. The CDR3 extends over 13 amino acids. Per germline, CDR1 MNHEY and CDR2 SVGEGT. CDR3 DNA sequence: TGTGCCAGCAGTTCTAGCCTCTCCTACGAGCAGTACTTC. Amino acid sequence: CASSSSLSYEQYF.

This rearrangement joins TRBV10-2 to TRBJ1-2; 9 nucleotides match TRBD1. J lost 4 bases, V lost 4 bases, and 4 bases had no gene match. The CDR3 is made up of 14 amino acids. Germline CDR1 and CDR2: WSHSY and SAAADI. The CDR3 sequence is CASSAPDRGYGYTF. For the CDR3, the DNA is TGCGCCAGCAGTGCCCCGGACAGGGGCTATGGCTACACCTTC.

The V gene is TRBV6-1, the J gene TRBJ2-7, with 9 bases lining up with TRBD2. This CDR3 region has 15 residues. The V gene's germline CDR1 is MNHNS and CDR2 SASEGT. V gave up 1 base and J gave up 2 bases; unmatched junction bases: 3. CDR3 region: CASSEVAGGPYEQYF. As DNA, the CDR3 is TGTGCCAGCAGTGAAGTTGCGGGAGGGCCCTACGAGCAGTACTTC.

The J gene is TRBJ1-1, the V gene TRBV19, with 7 positions matching TRBD1. Germline V gives CDR1 LNHDA, CDR2 SQIVND (reference sequence). The trim removed 3 bases at V and 3 bases at J, leaving 10 bases unmatched. The CDR3 extends over 16 amino acids. Here the CDR3 DNA reads TGTGCCAGTAGTATTTCGTCAGGGGGTAGGTACACTGAAGCTTTCTTT. It yields the protein CASSISSGGRYTEAFF. Based on the CDR3 plus reference TRBV19 and TRBJ1-1, the full variable domain is DGGITQSPKYLFRKEGQNVTLSCEQNLNHDAMYWYRQDPGQGLRLIYYSQIVNDFQKGDIAEGYSVSREKKESFPLTVTSAQKNPTAFYLCASSISSGGRYTEAFFGQGTRLTVV.

V and J are TRBV24-1 and TRBJ1-5, with 8 nucleotides matching TRBD1. The CDR3 runs 14 residues. CDR1 and CDR2 (germline): KGHDR, SFDVKD. The V gene end was trimmed by 12 bases and the J gene end by 4 bases; junction bases not matched to a gene: 10. CDR3 bases: TGTGCCTCCCAACAGACAGGGGAAAATCAGCCCCAGCATTTT. This encodes CASQQTGENQPQHF.

The chain has TRBV5-4 and TRBJ1-4; 9 bases align to TRBD1. Germline V gene data show CDR1 as SGHNT and CDR2 as YYREEE (reference sequence). The CDR3 consists of 17 residues. V dropped 3 bases and J dropped 8; count of bases not matched to a gene: 14. The CDR3 here is CASSSLDRGPQGEKLFF. CDR3 coding DNA: TGTGCCAGCAGCTCATTGGACAGGGGCCCTCAGGGGGAAAAACTGTTTTTT.

The chain carries TRBV2 and TRBJ2-1; D not resolved. Trimming stripped 4 bases from V and 6 bases from J, with 4 bases between. The CDR3 spans 11 residues. CDR1 and CDR2 (germline): SNHLY, FYNNEI. The CDR3 loop reads CASSAVNEQFF. CDR3 DNA: TGTGCCAGCAGTGCGGTCAATGAGCAGTTCTTC.

This sequence joins TRBV27 and TRBJ1-1, with D unresolved. CDR3 size: 13 residues. Germline lookup yields CDR1 MNHEY and CDR2 SMNVEV (reference sequence). V lost 6 bases, J lost 1 base, and 9 bases lay in between. This chain's CDR3 is CASRPWANTEAFF. The CDR3, as DNA: TGTGCCAGCAGACCTTGGGCGAACACTGAAGCTTTCTTT.

Here the CDR3 DNA reads TGTGCCAGCAGCTTGGCTTCACCGGGACAACCCCTCCACTTT. This encodes CASSLASPGQPLHF. This chain connects TRBV5-6 to TRBJ1-6; a weak D match, TRBD1 (6 bases). Germline lookup yields CDR1 SGHDT and CDR2 YYEEEE. The CDR3 is made up of 14 amino acids. V dropped 0 bases and J dropped 12 bases, with 13 bases sitting between them. Using reference TRBV5-6 and TRBJ1-6 for the parts outside the CDR3, the full variable domain is DAGVTQSPTHLIKTRGQQVTLRCSPKSGHDTVSWYQQALGQGPQFIFQYYEEEERQRGNFPDRFSGHQFPNYSSELNVNALLLGDSALYLCASSLASPGQPLHFGNGTRLTVT.

This chain connects TRBV6-2 or TRBV6-3 to TRBJ2-7; TRBD1 matches 9 bases. CDR1 is MNHEY, CDR2 SVGEGT, per germline. V gave up 0 bases and J gave up 1 base; unmatched junction bases: 4. This CDR3 is 16 amino acids long. CDR3 sequence reads: CASSYSRDRESYEQYF. CDR3 nucleotides: TGTGCCAGCAGTTACTCCCGGGACAGGGAATCCTACGAGCAGTACTTC.

This chain uses TRBV7-9 with TRBJ2-3; the match to TRBD2 covers 7 bases. The germline V gene has CDR1 SEHNR and CDR2 FQNEAQ (reference sequence). Trimming cost V 1 base and J 3 bases; bases outside gene matches: 13. This CDR3 is built from 18 residues. For the CDR3, the DNA is TGTGCCAGCAGCTTAGTTGTAGAGGCCAGCGGGATAACAGATACGCAGTATTTT. Its protein product is CASSLVVEASGITDTQYF.

V usage is TRBV27 and J usage is TRBJ1-1, with 7 bases that match TRBD1. Germline loops: CDR1 MNHEY, CDR2 SMNVEV (reference sequence). V dropped 0 bases and J dropped 0; count of bases not matched to a gene: 7. The CDR3 covers 17 residues. The CDR3 region is CASSLSRQGHLNTEAFF. In DNA form, the CDR3 reads TGTGCCAGCAGTTTATCCCGACAGGGCCATCTGAACACTGAAGCTTTCTTT.

Details on this clone: Other DNA sequences within the sample encode an identical CDR3. V usage is TRBV5-1 and J usage is TRBJ2-7; 13 bases are a match to TRBD2. The CDR3 covers 15 residues. The trim removed 4 bases at V and 4 bases at J, leaving 5 bases unmatched. Germline CDR1 is SGHRS and CDR2 is YFSETQ. CDR3 region: CASSLRTSGSYEQYF. Written as DNA, the CDR3 is TGCGCCAGCAGCCTCCGGACTAGCGGGAGTTACGAGCAGTACTTC.

This chain links TRBV27 with TRBJ2-3, with D possibly matching TRBD1 (6 bases). V lost 5 bases, J lost 0 bases, and 15 bases lay in between. The CDR3 contains 16 residues. Germline V CDR1 and CDR2: MNHEY, SMNVEV (reference sequence). The CDR3 here is CASSLPRDKSTDTQYF. The CDR3 DNA is TGTGCCAGCAGTCTTCCCCGGGACAAGAGCACAGATACGCAGTATTTT.

Concerning this clone: The junction differs from germline at one of its ends, possibly a read error. This sample includes further DNA sequences coding for the same CDR3. J is TRBJ1-4 and V is TRBV7-9; 7 bases line up with TRBD1. From germline, CDR1 is SEHNR and CDR2 FQNEAQ (reference sequence). The CDR3 loop spans 14 amino acids. CDR3 coding DNA: TGTGCCAGCAGCTTAGGGACAGGAGAAAGCCGACCCCTTTTT. It specifies CASSLGTGESRPLF.